This TCR beta chain was obtained from a study of T cell repertoires in ileal Crohn's disease. Study-level points and caveats: Active smokers at surgery had more clonal expansions than non-smokers.

The CDR3 totals 13 residues. V lost 4 bases and J lost 6, with 12 bases in between. Germline CDR1 reads LNHNV; CDR2 reads YYDKDF (reference sequence). This clone showed up just a few times. Its antigen remains unidentified. Assay: immunoSEQ multiplex PCR; the TCRdb copy retains only in-frame clones and omits some. The sample yields over 14,000 clones, about 73% seen once. Sequenced sample: ileal tissue. This chain uses TRBV15 with TRBJ1-2; tentatively, D is TRBD1 (6 bases). This TCR came from an adult with Crohn's disease. CDR3 nucleotide sequence: TGTGCCACCAGCATTCTCCGACAGGATGGCTACACCTTC. The encoded protein is CATSILRQDGYTF.